The rows below give T cell receptor beta chains drawn from one sample of a study of T cell responses to AZD1222 COVID-19 vaccine. The repertoire was sequenced with immunoSEQ multiplex PCR; TCRdb's copy has only in-frame clones and lacks some. The table has 95,000 to 110,000 clones, roughly nine tenths seen once. This sample comprised peripheral blood, obtained 28 days after the second AZD1222 dose. These receptors all come from an adult who received the AZD1222 COVID-19 vaccine. Each CDR3 is given with its conserved first and last residue. D genes are given only for firm matches. Some rows mark clone size as missing; the rest say once, few, many or name a class of expanded clone.

j_call v_call clone_size d_call cdr3_aa cdr3_nt
TRBJ1-4 TRBV2 NA TRBD1 CASSRQGVWEKLFF TGTGCCAGCAGTAGACAGGGGGTGTGGGAAAAACTGTTTTTT
TRBJ1-5 TRBV19 once NA CASSIDRWRVRHF TGTGCCAGTAGTATAGATAGGTGGAGGGTGAGACATTTT
TRBJ1-1 TRBV29-1 NA NA CSVAGGGLLNTEAFF TGCAGCGTTGCTGGGGGCGGACTTTTGAACACTGAAGCTTTCTTT
TRBJ1-6 TRBV6-5 NA TRBD1 CASSTGTAHSPLHF TGTGCCAGCAGTACCGGGACAGCCCATTCACCCCTCCACTTT
TRBJ1-2 TRBV4-2 NA NA CASSQDDAGVNYGYTF TGTGCCAGCAGCCAAGATGATGCAGGGGTTAACTATGGCTACACCTTC
TRBJ2-2 TRBV4-1 NA TRBD1 CASSQGTGEVRGGELFF TGCGCCAGCAGCCAAGGGACAGGGGAAGTTAGGGGCGGGGAGCTGTTTTTT
TRBJ1-1 TRBV5-5 NA NA CASSTSDMTTEAFF TGTGCCAGCAGCACTTCCGACATGACCACTGAAGCTTTCTTT
TRBJ2-2 TRBV6-5 once NA CASSYSTLYTGELFF TGTGCCAGCAGTTACTCGACTCTATACACCGGGGAGCTGTTTTTT
TRBJ1-3 TRBV16 NA NA CASSQTETDSGNTIYF TGTGCCAGCAGCCAAACAGAGACAGACTCTGGAAACACCATATATTTT
TRBJ1-1 TRBV7-3 NA TRBD1 CASSSSAGGITEAFF TGTGCCAGCAGCTCGAGTGCAGGGGGAATCACTGAAGCTTTCTTT
TRBJ2-5 TRBV5-5 NA NA CASSWLGSRAETQYF TGTGCCAGCAGCTGGTTGGGGTCGAGGGCAGAGACCCAGTACTTC
TRBJ1-1 TRBV3-1/TRBV3-2 NA NA CASSQDGIRGTEAFF TGTGCCAGCAGCCAAGACGGAATTCGGGGCACTGAAGCTTTCTTT
TRBJ1-2 TRBV2 NA NA CASSTTGRGSYGYTF TGTGCCAGCAGTACCACAGGGCGCGGTAGCTATGGCTACACCTTC
TRBJ1-2 TRBV30 NA NA CAWSGYGAVSGYTF TGTGCCTGGAGTGGGTACGGGGCGGTGAGCGGCTACACCTTC
TRBJ1-2 TRBV6-5 once NA CASSLGAGYTF TGTGCCAGCAGTTTGGGGGCTGGCTACACCTTC
TRBJ2-3 TRBV19 NA NA CASSPLRGSDTQYF TGTGCCAGTAGTCCCCTTCGAGGAAGCGATACGCAGTATTTT
TRBJ2-1 TRBV7-2 NA NA CASSPQGSSYNEQFF TGTGCCAGCAGTCCACAGGGTAGCTCCTACAATGAGCAGTTCTTC
TRBJ1-5 TRBV6-5 NA NA CASSKLTGNQPQHF TGTGCCAGCAGTAAGCTCACGGGCAATCAGCCCCAGCATTTT
TRBJ1-5 TRBV6-6 NA NA CASTTGQTNQPQHF TGTGCCAGCACCACTGGACAGACCAATCAGCCCCAGCATTTT
TRBJ2-7 TRBV7-2 NA NA CASSLGASLDEQYF TGTGCCAGCAGCTTAGGAGCGAGCCTAGACGAGCAGTACTTC
TRBJ2-3 TRBV6-5 few TRBD1 CASSWTGVSTDTQYF TGTGCCAGCAGTTGGACAGGGGTTAGCACAGATACGCAGTATTTT
TRBJ2-5 TRBV5-4 NA NA CASSLQGSETQYF TGTGCCAGCAGCTTACAGGGATCAGAGACCCAGTACTTC
TRBJ1-5 TRBV7-9 NA NA CASSLSGTLAGNQPQHF TGTGCCAGCAGCTTGTCGGGAACCCTGGCTGGCAATCAGCCCCAGCATTTT
TRBJ2-3 TRBV29-1 NA TRBD2 CSVDGSSGADTQYF TGCAGCGTTGATGGGTCTAGCGGGGCAGATACGCAGTATTTT
TRBJ2-3 TRBV7-9 NA TRBD2 CASSLAGGRGDTQYF TGTGCCAGCAGCCTAGCGGGGGGGCGAGGAGATACGCAGTATTTT
TRBJ1-5 TRBV7-6 NA NA CASSLASGTLSNQPQHF TGTGCCAGCAGCTTAGCGTCCGGGACACTTAGCAATCAGCCCCAGCATTTT
TRBJ2-5 TRBV3-1/TRBV3-2 NA TRBD2 CASSQSGGTQETQYF TGTGCCAGCAGCCAAAGCGGGGGGACCCAAGAGACCCAGTACTTC
TRBJ2-7 TRBV4-1 NA NA CASSQEERSGGYEQYF TGCGCCAGCAGCCAAGAAGAGAGGAGTGGGGGCTACGAGCAGTACTTC
TRBJ2-1 TRBV6-4 NA NA CASSDTRKAGTNEQFF TGTGCCAGCAGTGACACAAGGAAGGCGGGAACCAATGAGCAGTTCTTC
TRBJ2-2 TRBV11-3 NA TRBD1 CASRNGQGGTGELFF TGTGCCAGCAGAAACGGACAGGGGGGCACCGGGGAGCTGTTTTTT
TRBJ1-1 TRBV5-1 NA TRBD1 CASSLRTGNTEAFF TGCGCCAGCAGCTTGCGGACAGGGAACACTGAAGCTTTCTTT
TRBJ1-5 TRBV6-5 NA TRBD1 CASSPVGQGGQPQHF TGTGCCAGCAGTCCAGTGGGACAGGGTGGACAGCCCCAGCATTTT